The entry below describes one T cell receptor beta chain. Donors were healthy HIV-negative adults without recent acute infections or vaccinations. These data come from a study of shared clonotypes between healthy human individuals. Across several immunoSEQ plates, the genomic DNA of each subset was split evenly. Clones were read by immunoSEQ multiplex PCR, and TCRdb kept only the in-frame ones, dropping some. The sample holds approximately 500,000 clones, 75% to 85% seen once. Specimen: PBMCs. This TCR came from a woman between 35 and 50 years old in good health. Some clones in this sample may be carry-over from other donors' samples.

This CDR3 is CASSYTGTGYTEAFF. The CDR3 DNA reads as TGTGCCAGCAGTTACACCGGGACAGGTTACACTGAAGCTTTCTTT. This chain connects TRBV5-6 to TRBJ1-1, with 8 bases matching TRBD1. V lost 5 bases, J lost 3 bases, and 9 bases stayed unmatched. CDR1 and CDR2 from the germline V gene are SGHDT and YYEEEE. The CDR3 extends over 15 amino acids.